The 32 T cell receptor beta chains listed next were all sequenced from one sample in a study of early T cells in non-severe SARS-CoV-2 infection. In TCRdb, the 5' RACE reads were re-called with MiXCR into one record per CDR3 protein. Found here are some 70,000 distinct CDR3 sequences, around a tenth of them singletons; the top ten hold less than 6.5%. Sequencing was carried out using whole blood. The receptors were gathered from an adult who was a healthcare worker with PCR-confirmed SARS-CoV-2 infection or an uninfected control (not recorded which).

This clonotype was found many times. The J gene is TRBJ2-6, the V gene TRBV24-1, with D unresolved. Germline CDR1 is KGHDR and CDR2 is SFDVKD. The CDR3 loop spans 21 amino acids. V was pared by 3 bases and J by 0 bases, with 23 bases between. The CDR3 spells CATSDHLVGAVHLSGANVLTF. Written as DNA, the CDR3 is TGTGCCACCAGTGATCACCTCGTAGGTGCAGTACACCTCTCTGGGGCCAACGTCCTGACTTTC.

This clonotype has only a few counts. The chain couples TRBV7-8 to TRBJ2-1; TRBD2 matches 11 bases. Germline CDR1 and CDR2: SGHVS and FQNEAQ. CDR3 size: 15 residues. After removal of 5 bases from V and 4 bases from J, the junction contained 4 bases not matched to a gene. The CDR3 reads CASSPGTSGYNEQFF. The CDR3 bases are TGTGCCAGCAGCCCCGGGACTAGCGGTTACAATGAGCAGTTCTTC.

The CDR3 sequence: CASSLSPMQPLHGDEQFF. DNA for the CDR3: TGTGCCAGCAGTTTAAGCCCGATGCAGCCCTTGCATGGGGATGAGCAGTTCTTC. This chain joins TRBV27 and TRBJ2-1; no firm D call. Germline V lookup: CDR1 MNHEY, CDR2 SMNVEV (reference sequence). Trimming left V 2 bases short and J 8 bases short, with 25 bases between. The CDR3 totals 18 residues.

The CDR3 DNA is TGTGCCAGCAGCCGATCTGACAGGAGCTCCTACAATGAGCAGTTCTTC. The encoded protein is CASSRSDRSSYNEQFF. The chain recombines TRBV4-2 with TRBJ2-1; TRBD1 is a possible D gene (6 bases). Germline-derived CDR1 and CDR2 are LGHNA and YNFKEQ. V was cut by 4 bases and J by 0 bases, with 13 bases left in between. The CDR3 is made up of 16 amino acids.

The chain combines TRBV29-1 with TRBJ1-1; a possible D gene is TRBD1 (5 bases). The germline V and J ends were trimmed by 4 bases and 1 base, with 10 bases remaining between them. This CDR3 spans 13 amino acids. Per germline, CDR1 SQVTM and CDR2 ANQGSEA. CDR3 nucleotides: TGCAGCGTTGCTATGACAGCGAACACTGAAGCTTTCTTT. Its translation is CSVAMTANTEAFF.

In its sample, this clonotype was seen a few times. At one end, the junction sequence differs from germline, possibly due to a read error. The V gene is TRBV24-1, the J gene TRBJ1-1; the match to TRBD1 covers 8 bases. The CDR3 runs to 14 residues. Germline assignment: CDR1 KGHDR and CDR2 SFDVKD. CDR3 DNA: TGTGCCACCAGTGATTCCAGGACAGGGACTGAAGTTTTCTTT. This translates into CATSDSRTGTEVFF.

The chain recombines TRBV5-4 with TRBJ2-1, with D perhaps matching TRBD2 (6 bases). The CDR3 spans 14 residues. Germline V gene lookup returns CDR1 SGHNT and CDR2 YYREEE (reference sequence). Trimming shortened V by 2 bases and J by 0 bases, and 6 bases separated the two germline ends. The CDR3 nucleotides are TGTGCCAGCAGCTTCGGGGGCTCCTACAATGAGCAGTTCTTC. This sequence encodes CASSFGGSYNEQFF. The full variable domain, with the rest looked up from reference TRBV5-4 and TRBJ2-1, is ETGVTQSPTHLIKTRGQQVTLRCSSQSGHNTVSWYQQALGQGPQFIFQYYREEENGRGNFPPRFSGLQFPNYSSELNVNALELDDSALYLCASSFGGSYNEQFFGPGTRLTVL.

V and J are TRBV29-1 and TRBJ1-1; weak D call: TRBD1 (5 bases). Germline-derived CDR1 and CDR2 are SQVTM and ANQGSEA. Trimming removed 6 bases from V and 1 base from J, with 12 bases in between. The CDR3 length is 13 residues. CDR3 bases: TGCAGCGTGAGGGGCCAGGGGAACACTGAAGCTTTCTTT. It encodes CSVRGQGNTEAFF.

CDR3 sequence reads: CASSNRGRGYTF. The CDR3 region has the DNA TGTGCCAGCAGTAACAGGGGGCGCGGCTACACCTTC. The J gene is TRBJ1-2, the V gene TRBV3-1, with 9 bases identical to TRBD1. The V segment lost 6 bases and the J segment 8 bases; nucleotides outside the gene matches: 4. Germline CDR1 reads LGHDT; CDR2 reads YNNKEL (reference sequence). This CDR3 is 12 amino acids long.

The V and J genes are TRBV30 and TRBJ2-1; the D is unclear. The CDR3 is made up of 12 amino acids. From germline, CDR1 is GTSNPN and CDR2 SVGIG (reference sequence). The ends were cut back, 0 bases at V and 2 bases at J, with 2 bases in the middle. The CDR3 here is CAWSVTYNEQFF. The CDR3, as DNA: TGTGCCTGGAGTGTGACCTACAATGAGCAGTTCTTC.

This chain links TRBV18 with TRBJ2-5; 7 nucleotides line up with TRBD1. With 1 base clipped from V and 2 bases from J, the junction kept 1 base outside the gene matches. CDR3 size: 14 residues. CDR1 and CDR2 from the germline V gene are KGHSH and LQKENI. DNA for the CDR3: TGTGCCAGCTCACCACGGGACAGACAAGAGACCCAGTACTTC. Its translation: CASSPRDRQETQYF.

This clonotype was seen many times. The CDR3 DNA reads as TGCAGCGTCGGGGACAGGACCACCGGGGAGCTGTTTTTT. This sequence encodes CSVGDRTTGELFF. This chain links TRBV29-1 with TRBJ2-2; 8 nucleotides match TRBD1. Per the germline V gene, CDR1 is SQVTM and CDR2 is ANQGSEA. CDR3 size: 13 residues. Trimming removed 6 bases from V and 4 bases from J; junction bases left unmatched: 4.

The rearrangement uses TRBV29-1 and TRBJ2-3; 10 nucleotides match TRBD2. Looked up from germline, CDR1 is SQVTM and CDR2 is ANQGSEA. V shed 7 bases, J shed 6 bases, and the junction held 7 bases outside the gene matches. The CDR3 has 13 amino acids. The CDR3 DNA follows: TGCAGCGCTGCGGCTAGCGGGAGTGATACGCAGTATTTT. Amino acid sequence: CSAAASGSDTQYF.

This clonotype was counted many times. The gene calls are TRBV19 and TRBJ1-5; no clear D gene. The CDR3 has 13 amino acids. V was clipped by 5 bases and J by 7 bases, with 12 bases between them. Germline values: CDR1 LNHDA, CDR2 SQIVND (reference sequence). The CDR3 bases are TGTGCCAGTAGTCCCTGGGGAAGCCAGCCCCAGCATTTT. It encodes CASSPWGSQPQHF.

In this sample, this clonotype turned up many times. The V and J genes are TRBV24-1 and TRBJ2-5; 9 bases are a match to TRBD2. Germline trimming cut 0 bases from V and 1 base from J; bases unmatched to any gene: 5. CDR1 is KGHDR and CDR2 is SFDVKD in the germline V gene. The CDR3 has 17 residues. The CDR3 coding sequence is TGTGCCACCAGTGATTTGGGTCTAGCGGGAATCCAAGAGACCCAGTACTTC. Its protein product is CATSDLGLAGIQETQYF.

This rearrangement joins TRBV2 to TRBJ1-2; the match to TRBD1 covers 7 bases. The trim removed 2 bases at V and 6 bases at J, leaving 3 bases unmatched. Germline CDR1 reads SNHLY; CDR2 reads FYNNEI. This CDR3 comprises 13 residues. In nucleotides, the CDR3 is TGTGCCAGCAGTGAAACAGGGGTTGATGGCTACACCTTC. It translates to CASSETGVDGYTF.

J is TRBJ1-1 and V is TRBV10-2; TRBD1 matches at 7 bases. The CDR3 sequence is 14 residues long. Germline V gene lookup returns CDR1 WSHSY and CDR2 SAAADI. The V gene end was trimmed by 4 bases and the J gene end by 3 bases; junction bases not matched to a gene: 5. The CDR3, as DNA: TGCGCCAGCAGTGTAGAAGGGGGCTACACTGAAGCTTTCTTT. This translates into CASSVEGGYTEAFF.

This clonotype showed up many times. This sequence joins TRBV6-1 and TRBJ1-2; 8 positions match TRBD1. The J segment lost 0 bases and the V segment lost 8 bases, leaving 5 bases of the junction unmatched. This CDR3 is 14 amino acids long. Germline V gives CDR1 MNHNS, CDR2 SASEGT. The CDR3 here is CASHGTGANYGYTF. As DNA, the CDR3 is TGTGCCAGCCACGGGACAGGCGCTAACTATGGCTACACCTTC.

This clonotype was observed a handful of times. This chain joins TRBV2 and TRBJ2-7; TRBD1 matches 7 bases. The germline CDR1 and CDR2 sequences are SNHLY and FYNNEI. This CDR3 has 14 residues. V lost 6 bases to trimming and J lost 1 base; unmatched junction nucleotides: 6. The CDR3 spells CASRGQENSYEQYF. Written as DNA, the CDR3 is TGTGCCAGCAGAGGACAGGAGAATTCCTACGAGCAGTACTTC. The complete variable domain, with remaining parts taken from reference TRBV2 and TRBJ2-7, reads EPEVTQTPSHQVTQMGQEVILRCVPISNHLYFYWYRQILGQKVEFLVSFYNNEISEKSEIFDDQFSVERPDGSNFTLKIRSTKLEDSAMYFCASRGQENSYEQYFGPGTRLTVT.

This clonotype was picked up many times. Here the CDR3 reads CASSQLTSGTSYEQYF. The CDR3 coding sequence is TGTGCCAGCAGCCAGTTGACTAGCGGGACCTCCTACGAGCAGTACTTC. The chain has TRBV14 and TRBJ2-7; 11 nucleotides align to TRBD2. Germline values: CDR1 SGHDN, CDR2 FVKESK. The trim removed 3 bases at V and 0 bases at J, leaving 4 bases unmatched. CDR3 size: 16 residues.

In its sample, this clonotype was seen a few times. This CDR3 is CASSRGAGSTDTQYF. In DNA, the CDR3 is TGTGCCAGCAGCAGGGGGGCGGGTAGCACAGATACGCAGTATTTT. The rearrangement uses TRBV6-5 and TRBJ2-3, with D perhaps TRBD1 (7 bases). The CDR3 extends over 15 amino acids. V was cut by 6 bases and J by 0 bases, with 13 bases left in between. Per the germline V gene, CDR1 is MNHEY and CDR2 is SVGAGI.

This clonotype was detected once. The rearrangement uses TRBV6-1 and TRBJ1-5, with 10 bases lining up with TRBD1. Germline CDR1 and CDR2: MNHNS and SASEGT. The CDR3 runs to 15 residues. Trimming took 4 bases from V and 4 from J; bases not matched to a gene: 4. CDR3 protein: CASSGRTGGNQPQHF. In nucleotides, the CDR3 is TGTGCCAGCAGTGGGAGGACAGGGGGAAATCAGCCCCAGCATTTT.

The chain recombines TRBV20-1 with TRBJ1-3; maybe TRBD1 (5 bases). The germline V gene has CDR1 DFQATT and CDR2 SNEGSKA (reference sequence). This CDR3 comprises 12 residues. For the CDR3, the DNA is TGCCCAAGTCGGGGGTCTGGAAACACCATATATTTT. Its translation is CPSRGSGNTIYF.

This clonotype was detected ten times or more. The V call is TRBV20-1, the J call TRBJ2-7, with TRBD2 matching 8 bases. The germline V gene encodes CDR1 DFQATT and CDR2 SNEGSKA (reference sequence). This CDR3 is 17 amino acids long. J lost 4 bases, V lost 4 bases, and 18 bases had no gene match. For the CDR3, the DNA is TGCAGTGCTACCAGTCCTACTCGAACGGGGGGGCTGTACGAGCAGTACTTC. This encodes CSATSPTRTGGLYEQYF.

This rearrangement joins TRBV12-3 or TRBV12-4 to TRBJ1-3, with 7 bases that match TRBD1. Unmatched junction bases numbered 4, after V lost 2 bases and J lost 6 bases. The CDR3 runs 14 residues. CDR3 amino acids: CASSLSGGENTIYF. CDR3 DNA sequence: TGTGCCAGCAGTTTATCAGGGGGTGAAAACACCATATATTTT.

The CDR3 here is CASSPKGGTGEQYF. For the CDR3, the DNA is TGTGCCAGCAGCCCAAAGGGGGGGACGGGCGAGCAGTACTTC. The chain joins TRBV13 to TRBJ2-7; possibly TRBD2 for D (7 bases). The germline gives CDR1 PRHDT, CDR2 FYEKMQ (reference sequence). With 5 bases removed from V and 6 bases from J, the gap between germline ends came to 17 bases. CDR3 length: 14 residues.

The table lists this clonotype with a few counts. This chain connects TRBV20-1 to TRBJ2-5; 11 bases agree with TRBD2. V dropped 5 bases and J dropped 0; count of bases not matched to a gene: 2. The length of the CDR3 is 14 residues. Germline V gives CDR1 DFQATT, CDR2 SNEGSKA (reference sequence). Here the CDR3 DNA reads TGCAGTGCTCGGACTAGCGGGTACCAAGAGACCCAGTACTTC. It yields the protein CSARTSGYQETQYF.

The chain has TRBV21-1 and TRBJ1-2; the D call of TRBD1 is as the table states it, not checked on the DNA. TRBV21-1 is recorded as a pseudogene. The CDR3 is 14 amino acids. CDR3 sequence: CASSKEGTRYGYTF. The DNA of the CDR3 is TGTGCCAGCAGCAAAGAAGGGACACGTTATGGCTACACCTTC.

In this sample, this clonotype turned up a few times. The CDR3 protein is CASSFGSGQTGELFF. CDR3 in DNA: TGTGCCAGCAGCTTTGGGTCAGGGCAAACCGGGGAGCTGTTTTTT. The V call is TRBV7-9, the J call TRBJ2-2, with a possible D match to TRBD1 (5 bases). The ends were cut back, 3 bases at V and 5 bases at J, with 13 bases in the middle. The germline V gene encodes CDR1 SEHNR and CDR2 FQNEAQ (reference sequence). The CDR3 sequence is 15 residues long.

The table lists this clonotype with many counts. V and J are TRBV5-1 and TRBJ2-3; D call uncertain. Germline CDR1 reads SGHRS; CDR2 reads YFSETQ. V was pared by 1 base and J by 5 bases, with 5 bases between. This CDR3 is built from 12 residues. CDR3 in DNA: TGCGCCAGCAGCTTGTTTGTAGATACGCAGTATTTT. Encoded protein: CASSLFVDTQYF.

CDR3 protein: CASTGQGPSAAKFPTNEKLFF. The DNA of the CDR3 is TGTGCCAGCACGGGACAGGGGCCCTCCGCGGCAAAGTTCCCAACTAATGAAAAACTGTTTTTT. The J gene is TRBJ1-4, the V gene TRBV6-5, with 10 bases aligning to TRBD1. CDR3 length: 21 amino acids. The V gene end was trimmed by 7 bases and the J gene end by 0 bases; junction bases not matched to a gene: 20. CDR1 MNHEY and CDR2 SVGAGI come from the germline V gene.

This sequence joins TRBV6-2 or TRBV6-3 and TRBJ1-1, with 7 bases aligning to TRBD1. Germline V gene sequence: CDR1 MNHEY, CDR2 SVGEGT. The CDR3 spans 16 residues. The V gene end was trimmed by 5 bases and the J gene end by 0 bases; junction bases not matched to a gene: 9. CDR3 loop: CASSPPGQLMNTEAFF. The CDR3 nucleotides are TGTGCCAGCAGTCCCCCGGGACAGCTCATGAACACTGAAGCTTTCTTT.